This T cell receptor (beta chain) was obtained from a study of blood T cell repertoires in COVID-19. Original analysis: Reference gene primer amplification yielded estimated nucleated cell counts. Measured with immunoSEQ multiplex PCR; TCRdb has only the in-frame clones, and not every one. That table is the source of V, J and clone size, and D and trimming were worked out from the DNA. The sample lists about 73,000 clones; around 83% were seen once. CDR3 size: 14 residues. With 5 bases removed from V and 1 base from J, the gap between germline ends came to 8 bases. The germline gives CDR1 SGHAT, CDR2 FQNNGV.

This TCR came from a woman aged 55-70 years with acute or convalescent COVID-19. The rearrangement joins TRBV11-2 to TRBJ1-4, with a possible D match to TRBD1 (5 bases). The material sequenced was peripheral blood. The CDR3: CASSRGGTNEKLFF. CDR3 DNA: TGTGCCAGCAGCCGCGGGGGAACTAATGAAAAACTGTTTTTT.